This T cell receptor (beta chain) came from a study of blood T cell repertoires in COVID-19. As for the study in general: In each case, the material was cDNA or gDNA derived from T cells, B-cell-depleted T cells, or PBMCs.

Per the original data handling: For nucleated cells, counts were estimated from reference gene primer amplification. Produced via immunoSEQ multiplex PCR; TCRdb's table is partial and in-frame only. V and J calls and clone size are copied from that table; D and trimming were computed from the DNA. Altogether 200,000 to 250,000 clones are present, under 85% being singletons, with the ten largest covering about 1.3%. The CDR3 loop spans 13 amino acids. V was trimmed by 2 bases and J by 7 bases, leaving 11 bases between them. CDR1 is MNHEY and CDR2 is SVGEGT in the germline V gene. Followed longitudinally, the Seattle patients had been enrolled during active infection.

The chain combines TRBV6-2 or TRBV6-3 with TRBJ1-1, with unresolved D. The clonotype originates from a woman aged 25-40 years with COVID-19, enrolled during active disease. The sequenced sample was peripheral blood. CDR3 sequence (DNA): TGTGCCAGCAGTTACGATGGGGAGGGTGAAGCTTTCTTT. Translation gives CASSYDGEGEAFF.